This TCR beta chain was sequenced during a study of OX40 agonist ivuxolimab in advanced cancers. In the study overall: Patients assigned to dose escalation were diagnosed with hepatocellular carcinoma, melanoma, renal cell or head and neck cancer.

Findings and caveats of the study: CD4+ and CD8+ blood T cells expanded clonally by week 6 at 0.1 to 3.0 mg/kg. CD8+ T cells averaged more expanded clones than CD4+.

Generated by immunoSEQ multiplex PCR, the TCRdb table keeps only in-frame clones and is missing some. The data contain about 80,000 clones, about 92% of them singletons. About this clone: Antigen: not known.

V was clipped by 3 bases and J by 4 bases; unmatched bases: 13. Per germline, CDR1 SGHRS and CDR2 YFSETQ. The CDR3 runs to 17 residues. Sequencing used CD4+ or CD8+ T cells sorted from blood, obtained in a trial of the OX40 agonist ivuxolimab. The chain has TRBV5-1 and TRBJ2-3, with TRBD1 matching over 8 bases. This receptor was obtained from an adult with an advanced solid tumor such as melanoma, head and neck, liver or kidney cancer. The CDR3 loop is CASSSHRSGGSPDTQYF. In DNA form, the CDR3 reads TGCGCCAGCAGCTCCCACCGGTCAGGGGGCTCGCCAGATACGCAGTATTTT.